This T cell receptor beta chain appears in the sequencing data of a study of cytotoxic CD8 clonotypes in ibrutinib-treated CLL. The CDR3 covers 16 residues. Depth targeted 1 in 200,000 to 1 in 1 million T cells, averaging 10x coverage per clonotype. The table came from immunoSEQ multiplex PCR; TCRdb's copy has only in-frame clones and leaves some out. The table records 250,000 to 350,000 clones, 76% of them present only once. The chain uses TRBV1 and TRBJ1-2; the table calls TRBD1, which could not be checked here. TRBV1 is a pseudogene locus. Specimen: PBMCs, collected at disease progression, from a patient treated with ibrutinib. The receptor comes from a human donor with chronic lymphocytic leukemia. The CDR3 loop reads CTSSPGTGSTGYGYTF. In DNA, the CDR3 is TGCACCAGCAGCCCCGGGACAGGGTCAACGGGCTATGGCTACACCTTC.